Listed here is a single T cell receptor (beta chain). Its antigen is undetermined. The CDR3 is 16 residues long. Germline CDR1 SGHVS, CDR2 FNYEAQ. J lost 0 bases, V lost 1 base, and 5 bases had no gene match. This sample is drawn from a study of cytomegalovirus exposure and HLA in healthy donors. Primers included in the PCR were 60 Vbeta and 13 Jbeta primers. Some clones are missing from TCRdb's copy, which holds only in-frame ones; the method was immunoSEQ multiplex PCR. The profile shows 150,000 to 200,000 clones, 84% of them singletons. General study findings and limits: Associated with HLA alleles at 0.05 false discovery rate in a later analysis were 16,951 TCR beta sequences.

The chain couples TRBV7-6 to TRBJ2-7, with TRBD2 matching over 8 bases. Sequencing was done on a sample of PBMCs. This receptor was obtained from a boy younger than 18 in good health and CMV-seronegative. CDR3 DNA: TGTGCCAGCAGCTTAGGGGGTAGCGGGGCCTCCTACGAGCAGTACTTC. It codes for CASSLGGSGASYEQYF.